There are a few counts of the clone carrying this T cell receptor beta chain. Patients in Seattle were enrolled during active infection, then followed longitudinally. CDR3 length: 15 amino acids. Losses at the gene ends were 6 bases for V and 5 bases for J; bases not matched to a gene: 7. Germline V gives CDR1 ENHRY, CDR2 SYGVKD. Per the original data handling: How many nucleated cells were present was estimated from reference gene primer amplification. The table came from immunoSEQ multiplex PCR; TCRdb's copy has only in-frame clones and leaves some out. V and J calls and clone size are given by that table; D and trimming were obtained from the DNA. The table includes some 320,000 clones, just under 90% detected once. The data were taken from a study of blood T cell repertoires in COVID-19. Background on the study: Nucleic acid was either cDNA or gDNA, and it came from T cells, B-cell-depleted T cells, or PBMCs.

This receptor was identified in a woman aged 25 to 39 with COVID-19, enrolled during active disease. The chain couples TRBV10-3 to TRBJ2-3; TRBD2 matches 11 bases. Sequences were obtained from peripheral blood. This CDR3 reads CAISLAGGHGDTQYF. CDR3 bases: TGTGCCATCAGCTTAGCGGGGGGGCATGGAGATACGCAGTATTTT.